This TCR beta chain emerged from a study of cytomegalovirus exposure and HLA in healthy donors. For the study at large: The platform used for the roughly 130 validation repertoires matched that of the 666 first-cohort repertoires, a later analysis reported.

This table comes from immunoSEQ multiplex PCR, and its TCRdb copy is limited to in-frame clones, with some not included. The data show about 90,000 clones, less than 90% seen once. The table lists this clone with a few counts. Its specificity is unknown. Overall study results and limits: CMV antigen specificity was confirmed in vitro for three CMV-associated chains.

J gave up 9 bases and V 3 bases, and 7 bases lay outside the gene matches. Per the germline V gene, CDR1 is SGHRS and CDR2 is YFSETQ. This CDR3 comprises 15 residues. The TCR originated in a woman aged 18-29 years in good health and CMV-seropositive. This chain connects TRBV5-1 to TRBJ1-6; the match to TRBD1 covers 9 bases. The sample consisted of PBMCs. CDR3: CASSWGQGTSSPLHF. The CDR3, as DNA: TGCGCCAGCAGCTGGGGACAGGGCACTAGTTCACCCCTCCACTTT.